This T cell receptor beta chain was obtained from a study of human T cells and chemical hapten exposure. For the study at large: TCR yields per sample varied mostly from small pooled library volume differences. Points from the study as a whole: No shift was seen in TCRs above 1 in 1000 frequency with DPC sensitization. Controls formed significantly fewer large CDR3 similarity clusters than expanded TCRs did.

Time point: pre-sensitization, week 0. Treatment defined: therapeutic diphenylcyclopropenone sensitization with weekly scalp DPC. TCRdb fed the RACE reads into MiXCR, producing one record per CDR3 protein. The data hold under 45,000 distinct CDR3 sequences, with more than 9% observed a single time. A remark on this clonotype: The antigen is unknown.

V lost 0 bases and J 0 bases, leaving 9 bases between the germline ends. The CDR3 spans 15 residues. Germline V gene data show CDR1 as SGHRS and CDR2 as YFSETQ. This chain joins TRBV5-1 and TRBJ1-1, with D uncertain. Sequences were derived from whole blood, sampled in connection with sensitization to the hapten diphenylcyclopropenone (DPC). The sequence derives from a man aged 25 to 40 with alopecia areata. Some clones in this sample may be carry-over from other donors' samples. CDR3 DNA sequence: TGCGCCAGCAGCTTGGTCGTCAGTTTGAACACTGAAGCTTTCTTT. The encoded protein is CASSLVVSLNTEAFF. Combining the CDR3 with reference TRBV5-1 and TRBJ1-1 gives the whole variable domain KAGVTQTPRYLIKTRGQQVTLSCSPISGHRSVSWYQQTPGQGLQFLFEYFSETQRNKGNFPGRFSGRQFSNSRSEMNVSTLELGDSALYLCASSLVVSLNTEAFFGQGTRLTVV.